This entry lists 27 T cell receptor beta chains sequenced from one sample in a study of blood T cells in healthy people across ages. Next came a second PCR, run for about 6 to 12 cycles, which used a sample-barcoded 5' primer along with a J-beta primer mix. TCRdb re-derived calls from the 5' RACE reads in MiXCR, one entry per CDR3 protein. This repertoire shows approximately 1.5 million distinct CDR3 sequences, 35% to 45% found once; its top ten account for 4%. Sequenced: blood. These TCRs come from a woman aged 18-35 years in good health.

This clonotype was found a few times. This chain connects TRBV29-1 to TRBJ1-1; D remains ambiguous. V was cut by 6 bases and J by 6 bases, with 11 bases left in between. This CDR3 region has 11 residues. The germline CDR1 and CDR2 sequences are SQVTM and ANQGSEA. The CDR3 loop is CSVRGSAEAFF. The CDR3 nucleotides read TGCAGCGTCCGTGGGAGCGCTGAAGCTTTCTTT.

This chain connects TRBV7-8 to TRBJ1-2, with no clear D. With 5 bases removed from V and 7 bases from J, the gap between germline ends came to 20 bases. The CDR3 extends over 15 amino acids. CDR1 is SGHVS and CDR2 is FQNEAQ in the germline V gene. Here the CDR3 reads CASSLWSSGPSGYTF. The CDR3 nucleotides read TGTGCCAGCAGCCTGTGGAGCTCAGGACCCTCTGGCTACACCTTC.

V is TRBV10-3 and J is TRBJ2-7, with TRBD1 matching over 7 bases. Unmatched junction bases numbered 7, after V lost 8 bases and J lost 3 bases. CDR3 length equals 13 residues. Germline V gene data show CDR1 as ENHRY and CDR2 as SYGVKD. CDR3 in amino acids: CAIGLGTVYEQYF. The DNA of the CDR3 is TGTGCCATCGGCCTTGGGACAGTCTACGAGCAGTACTTC.

J is TRBJ2-7 and V is TRBV19, with TRBD2 matching 9 bases. Germline values: CDR1 LNHDA, CDR2 SQIVND (reference sequence). This CDR3 has 14 residues. J was trimmed by 0 bases and V by 6 bases; bases with no gene match: 3. The CDR3 DNA follows: TGTGCCAGTAGGCTAGCGGGAAGCTCCTACGAGCAGTACTTC. The encoded protein is CASRLAGSSYEQYF. Full variable domain (outside the CDR3, taken from reference TRBV19 and TRBJ2-7): DGGITQSPKYLFRKEGQNVTLSCEQNLNHDAMYWYRQDPGQGLRLIYYSQIVNDFQKGDIAEGYSVSREKKESFPLTVTSAQKNPTAFYLCASRLAGSSYEQYFGPGTRLTVT.

This clonotype was recorded a few times. The chain combines TRBV27 with TRBJ1-2; 8 bases map to TRBD1. V shed 3 bases, J shed 8 bases, and the junction held 5 bases outside the gene matches. The CDR3 runs 13 residues. Germline values: CDR1 MNHEY, CDR2 SMNVEV (reference sequence). The CDR3, as DNA: TGTGCCAGCAGTTTGTACGCAGGGGGCGGCTACACCTTC. Translated, it gives CASSLYAGGGYTF.

The rearrangement links TRBV2 to TRBJ2-5, with 8 bases matching TRBD2. V was clipped by 7 bases and J by 2 bases; unmatched bases: 9. The CDR3 is 15 residues long. CDR1 SNHLY and CDR2 FYNNEI come from the germline V gene. CDR3 nucleotides: TGTGCCAGCATCGAAGGAACGGGGGGGCAAGAGACCCAGTACTTC. Translating gives CASIEGTGGQETQYF.

The rearrangement uses TRBV9 and TRBJ1-5; D call uncertain. CDR1 is SGDLS, CDR2 YYNGEE, per germline. Trimming took 0 bases from V and 3 from J, leaving 10 bases between them. This CDR3 has 15 residues. The CDR3 spells CASSVDGRYNQPQHF. In DNA form, the CDR3 reads TGTGCCAGCAGCGTAGACGGCAGATACAATCAGCCCCAGCATTTT.

J is TRBJ1-5 and V is TRBV10-3; TRBD1 is a possible D gene (5 bases). V shed 10 bases and J shed 6 bases, with 13 bases lying between them. Germline CDR1 is ENHRY and CDR2 is SYGVKD. The CDR3 sequence is 12 residues long. The CDR3 DNA sequence: TGTGCCACTGGTCAGGGCGGTCAGCCCCAGCATTTT. Residues: CATGQGGQPQHF.

V gene TRBV5-1 combines with J gene TRBJ1-1, with 7 nucleotides matching TRBD1. Trimming took 0 bases from V and 4 from J; bases not matched to a gene: 6. This CDR3 region has 15 residues. Per the germline V gene, CDR1 is SGHRS and CDR2 is YFSETQ. The CDR3 is CASSLGSGTATEAFF. The CDR3 DNA reads as TGCGCCAGCAGCTTGGGCTCCGGGACAGCCACTGAAGCTTTCTTT.

This clonotype has only one observation. Sequence at one end of the junction differs from germline and may be a read error. CDR3 loop: CASRLILASEQFF. The CDR3, as DNA: TGTGCCAGCAGGTTAATACTGGCGAGTGAGCAGTTCTTC. The gene calls are TRBV7-3 and TRBJ2-1; unclear D gene. CDR1 SGHTA and CDR2 FQGTGA come from the germline V gene. The CDR3 length is 13 residues.

In its sample, this clonotype was seen many times. The chain recombines TRBV20-1 with TRBJ2-1; D remains ambiguous. The CDR3 loop spans 10 amino acids. Germline V gene sequence: CDR1 DFQATT, CDR2 SNEGSKA (reference sequence). The ends were cut back, 2 bases at V and 6 bases at J, with 2 bases in the middle. The CDR3 loop is CSARINEQFF. The DNA of the CDR3 is TGCAGTGCTAGAATCAATGAGCAGTTCTTC.

The chain joins TRBV5-1 to TRBJ2-5; 9 bases line up with TRBD2. Unmatched junction bases numbered 1, after V lost 0 bases and J lost 4 bases. Germline V gene lookup returns CDR1 SGHRS and CDR2 YFSETQ. The CDR3 contains 14 residues. Written as DNA, the CDR3 is TGCGCCAGCAGCTTGGGGACTAGCGCAGAGACCCAGTACTTC. This gives the protein CASSLGTSAETQYF.

This chain joins TRBV4-3 and TRBJ2-5; maybe TRBD2 (6 bases). The J call may be faulty, since TRBJ2-7 better matches the DNA end. There are 15 residues in the CDR3. The germline CDR1 and CDR2 sequences are LGHNA and YSLEER. CDR3 residues: CASSQVLGGWGEQYF. The CDR3 bases are TGCGCCAGCAGCCAAGTACTTGGAGGGTGGGGCGAGCAGTACTTC.

The J gene is TRBJ2-1, the V gene TRBV20-1; no clear D. CDR1 DFQATT and CDR2 SNEGSKA come from the germline V gene (reference sequence). Trimming removed 4 bases from V and 5 bases from J, with 9 bases in between. This CDR3 contains 12 residues. CDR3 bases: TGCAGTGCTACCCAGGAAAACAATGAGCAGTTCTTC. Amino acids: CSATQENNEQFF.

The chain employs TRBV3-1 and TRBJ1-1; D uncertain. The CDR3 has 11 residues. Germline V CDR1 and CDR2: LGHDT, YNNKEL (reference sequence). CDR3 in DNA: TGTGCTGCGTCGGGGAGCACTGAAGCTTTCTTT. Its translation is CAASGSTEAFF.

CDR3 bases: TGTGCCAGCAGTGAATGGGCTAGCGGGAGAGGGGAGCAGTACTTC. This codes for CASSEWASGRGEQYF. The chain has TRBV25-1 and TRBJ2-5; 10 bases map to TRBD2. This CDR3 contains 15 residues. The V gene's germline CDR1 is MGHDK and CDR2 SYGVNS. The V gene end was trimmed by 1 base and the J gene end by 11 bases; junction bases not matched to a gene: 10. The full variable domain, its missing parts supplied by reference TRBV25-1 and TRBJ2-5, is EADIYQTPRYLVIGTGKKITLECSQTMGHDKMYWYQQDPGMELHLIHYSYGVNSTEKGDLSSESTVSRIRTEHFPLTLESARPSHTSQYLCASSEWASGRGEQYFGPGTRLLVL.

This clonotype turned up a few times. The chain couples TRBV5-1 to TRBJ1-1; 8 positions match TRBD1. The CDR3 extends over 15 amino acids. V lost 4 bases and J lost 3; bases outside the gene matches: 8. Germline V lookup: CDR1 SGHRS, CDR2 YFSETQ. The CDR3 DNA follows: TGCGCCAGCAGCCAACGGACAGGGCGGGACACTGAAGCTTTCTTT. Encoded protein: CASSQRTGRDTEAFF.

In this sample, this clonotype turned up a few times. The gene calls are TRBV21-1 and TRBJ2-4; the table's D call of TRBD1 was not tested on the DNA. TRBV21-1 is a documented pseudogene. The CDR3 is made up of 17 amino acids. The CDR3 DNA reads TGTGCCAGCAGCCCCGAGGGGGCAGGGGCATCCAAAAACATTCAGTACTTC. This translates into CASSPEGAGASKNIQYF.

The V gene is TRBV4-1, the J gene TRBJ2-6, with 7 bases fitting TRBD1. With V trimmed by 3 bases and J by 0 bases, 26 bases remained unmatched. The germline gives CDR1 MGHRA, CDR2 YSYEKL. CDR3 length: 24 amino acids. Here the CDR3 DNA reads TGCGCCAGCAGCCATCCTAGGGGAGCTAGGGGGCTTCCACTCGGAGACTCTGGGGCCAACGTCCTGACTTTC. This translates into CASSHPRGARGLPLGDSGANVLTF.

This clonotype was picked up a small number of times. CDR3 region: CASSQGRENEQFF. DNA for the CDR3: TGCGCCAGCAGCCAAGGCAGGGAAAATGAGCAGTTCTTC. This chain uses TRBV4-3 with TRBJ2-1; D perhaps matches TRBD1 (5 bases). CDR1 LGHNA and CDR2 YSLEER come from the germline V gene. This CDR3 region has 13 residues. Trimming took 1 base from V and 7 from J, leaving 8 bases between them.

This clonotype has only a few counts. The chain carries TRBV12-3 or TRBV12-4 and TRBJ2-1, with D possibly matching TRBD2 (6 bases). Trimming pared 3 bases from V and 2 bases from J, leaving 11 bases between. The CDR3 is 15 residues long. CDR3 amino acids: CASSFGGLPYNEQFF. DNA of the CDR3: TGTGCCAGCAGTTTCGGGGGACTTCCCTACAATGAGCAGTTCTTC.

This clonotype was seen repeatedly, ten times or more. The V gene is TRBV12-3 or TRBV12-4, the J gene TRBJ2-7, with a possible D match to TRBD1 (5 bases). This CDR3 comprises 12 residues. Trimming took off 6 bases at V and 3 bases at J, with 9 bases between the two ends. The CDR3 region is CASSRDYYEQYF. The CDR3 DNA reads TGTGCCAGCAGCAGGGATTACTACGAGCAGTACTTC.

This chain uses TRBV4-3 with TRBJ1-1; D is uncertain. Per germline, CDR1 LGHNA and CDR2 YSLEER. Trimming left V 1 base short and J 8 bases short, with 8 bases between. The CDR3 is 12 amino acids. CDR3 DNA: TGCGCCAGCAGCCAAGGGATAAGGGAAGCTTTCTTT. Translated, it gives CASSQGIREAFF.

The chain carries TRBV12-3 or TRBV12-4 and TRBJ2-7; D gene uncertain. The CDR3 has 14 residues. V was trimmed by 4 bases and J by 10 bases, leaving 20 bases between them. This chain's CDR3 is CASSSAPLEEIQYF. The CDR3 DNA follows: TGTGCCAGCAGTTCGGCCCCTTTGGAAGAGATCCAGTACTTC.

The chain has TRBV28 and TRBJ1-6; no reliable D call. CDR1 and CDR2 (germline): MDHEN, SYDVKM. Trimming removed 3 bases at V and 6 bases at J, with 9 bases between. The CDR3 is 14 residues long. CDR3 sequence: CASSLSLVNSPLHF. DNA for the CDR3: TGTGCCAGCAGTTTGAGTCTGGTTAATTCACCCCTCCACTTT.

This chain uses TRBV28 with TRBJ2-1, with TRBD2 identical over 13 bases. V gave up 5 bases and J gave up 6 bases; unmatched junction bases: 4. The CDR3 contains 15 residues. Germline V CDR1 and CDR2: MDHEN, SYDVKM. CDR3: CASSRGTSGINEQFF. The DNA of the CDR3 is TGTGCCAGCAGTCGCGGGACTAGCGGGATCAATGAGCAGTTCTTC.

There are a few counts of this clonotype. The genes are TRBV6-2 or TRBV6-3 and TRBJ2-1, with 12 bases aligning to TRBD2. Germline CDR1 and CDR2: MNHEY and SVGEGT. V was pared by 1 base and J by 4 bases, with 5 bases of the junction left unmatched. The CDR3 runs to 17 residues. The CDR3 DNA sequence: TGTGCCAGCAGTTACTACCGACTAGCGGGGGATTACAATGAGCAGTTCTTC. Translation: CASSYYRLAGDYNEQFF.